These 30 T cell receptor beta chains originate from one sample sequenced in a study of cytomegalovirus exposure and HLA in healthy donors. The PCR used 60 Vbeta and 13 Jbeta primers. Clones were read by immunoSEQ multiplex PCR, and TCRdb kept only the in-frame ones, dropping some. This sample yields about 120,000 clones, of which around 80% are seen a single time; approximately 1% belongs to the top ten. The sequenced material came from PBMCs. The source is a human donor in good health.

The chain couples TRBV7-8 to TRBJ1-2; D unclear. CDR1 is SGHVS, CDR2 FQNEAQ, per germline. Deletions cut 5 bases from V and 1 base from J, with 8 bases between. The CDR3 loop spans 13 amino acids. CDR3 in amino acids: CASSPTVNYGYTF. CDR3 nucleotides: TGTGCCAGCAGCCCTACGGTTAACTATGGCTACACCTTC.

V usage is TRBV4-2 and J usage is TRBJ2-3, with TRBD2 matching over 13 bases. The CDR3 loop spans 17 amino acids. Germline CDR1 and CDR2: LGHNA and YNFKEQ. V dropped 2 bases and J dropped 4; count of bases not matched to a gene: 6. As DNA, the CDR3 is TGTGCCAGCAGCCAATCCACTAGCGGGGGGGCCTCAGATACGCAGTATTTT. Protein sequence: CASSQSTSGGASDTQYF.

Comments on this clone: A junction boundary mismatches the germline segment, possibly from a read error. The V and J genes are TRBV29-1 and TRBJ2-1; 9 bases are shared with TRBD1. The CDR3 has 16 amino acids. Germline CDR1 and CDR2: SQVTM and ANQGSEA. CDR3 bases: TGCAGCGTTGGGGAGTTCTGGACAGGGGTTACGAGTGAGCAGATCTTC. As protein: CSVGEFWTGVTSEQIF.

This chain joins TRBV6-6 and TRBJ2-5; D possibly corresponds to TRBD2 (5 bases). The V gene lost 1 base and the J gene lost 2 bases, with 8 bases spanning the gap. CDR1 is MNHNY and CDR2 is SVGAGI in the germline V gene (reference sequence). This CDR3 spans 14 amino acids. CDR3 sequence: CASSYYGDQETQYF. CDR3 coding DNA: TGTGCCAGCAGTTACTACGGGGATCAAGAGACCCAGTACTTC.

This chain links TRBV19 with TRBJ2-7; D not certain. CDR1 LNHDA and CDR2 SQIVND come from the germline V gene (reference sequence). This CDR3 is built from 12 residues. Trimming shortened V by 4 bases and J by 2 bases, and 6 bases separated the two germline ends. This chain's CDR3 is CASSTSPYEQYF. As DNA, the CDR3 is TGTGCCAGTAGTACCTCCCCCTACGAGCAGTACTTC.

A few counts support this clone. The chain is built from TRBV6-5 and TRBJ1-1, with 7 nucleotides matching TRBD1. There are 15 residues in the CDR3. The germline CDR1 and CDR2 sequences are MNHEY and SVGAGI. V was clipped by 7 bases and J by 4 bases; unmatched bases: 12. As DNA, the CDR3 is TGTGCCAGCACCGCGACAGGGTCCAGATCCACTGAAGCTTTCTTT. Encoded protein: CASTATGSRSTEAFF.

The V call is TRBV7-3, the J call TRBJ2-3; D is ambiguous. This CDR3 region has 13 residues. CDR1 is SGHTA and CDR2 is FQGTGA in the germline V gene. V shed 4 bases and J shed 5 bases, with 10 bases lying between them. The CDR3 nucleotides read TGTGCCAGCAGCTCCAACAGCTTAGATACGCAGTATTTT. This codes for CASSSNSLDTQYF.

The V call is TRBV6-1, the J call TRBJ1-2; no reliable D call. This CDR3 comprises 14 residues. Trimming took 9 bases from V and 8 from J, leaving 22 bases between them. Germline CDR1 is MNHNS and CDR2 is SASEGT. CDR3 sequence: CASLRGFGGLGYTF. The CDR3 DNA follows: TGTGCCAGTTTAAGAGGGTTCGGAGGGCTCGGCTACACCTTC.

The chain combines TRBV4-1 with TRBJ1-1; the match to TRBD1 covers 10 bases. Germline V lookup: CDR1 MGHRA, CDR2 YSYEKL. V was pared by 3 bases and J by 11 bases, with 6 bases of the junction left unmatched. CDR3 length: 13 amino acids. CDR3 DNA: TGCGCCAGCAGCCATGGGACAGGGGTCGATGCTTTCTTT. This gives the protein CASSHGTGVDAFF.

This chain links TRBV7-9 with TRBJ2-3, with 7 bases matching TRBD1. CDR1 is SEHNR and CDR2 is FQNEAQ in the germline V gene (reference sequence). V shed 5 bases, J shed 2 bases, and the junction held 4 bases outside the gene matches. The CDR3 has 14 residues. CDR3 loop: CASSPRGLTDTQYF. The CDR3 nucleotides read TGTGCCAGCAGCCCGAGGGGGCTCACAGATACGCAGTATTTT.

The chain is built from TRBV18 and TRBJ1-3, with 7 bases fitting TRBD1. The CDR3 loop spans 17 amino acids. The germline V gene has CDR1 KGHSH and CDR2 LQKENI. The V gene end was trimmed by 3 bases and the J gene end by 0 bases; junction bases not matched to a gene: 8. The CDR3 sequence: CASSPTGTAHSGNTIYF. CDR3 coding DNA: TGTGCCAGCTCACCGACAGGGACAGCTCACTCTGGAAACACCATATATTTT.

The rearrangement joins TRBV2 to TRBJ2-5, with a tentative D call TRBD1 (6 bases). Matching the DNA end better, TRBJ2-7 makes the J call doubtful. Germline V gene data show CDR1 as SNHLY and CDR2 as FYNNEI. The CDR3 is 13 amino acids. The DNA for the CDR3 is TGTGCCAGCACCAGGACAGAAGTACACGAGCAGTACTTC. It codes for CASTRTEVHEQYF.

V is TRBV18 and J is TRBJ2-3; D is uncertain. V was clipped by 3 bases and J by 6 bases, with 10 bases between them. CDR3 length: 13 amino acids. Germline values: CDR1 KGHSH, CDR2 LQKENI. The CDR3 nucleotides read TGTGCCAGCTCACCCAATCACCAGGATACGCAGTATTTT. Translation gives CASSPNHQDTQYF.

The CDR3 DNA reads as TGTGCCAGCAGCTTAGCGTGGGGGCTTATAGAGACCCAGTACTTC. This sequence encodes CASSLAWGLIETQYF. The chain is built from TRBV7-9 and TRBJ2-5; TRBD1 is a possible D gene (6 bases). Germline CDR1 and CDR2: SEHNR and FQNEAQ (reference sequence). V was shortened by 0 bases and J by 4 bases, with 12 bases between the two germline ends. This CDR3 has 15 residues. Full variable domain (missing parts from reference TRBV7-9 and TRBJ2-5): DTGVSQNPRHKITKRGQNVTFRCDPISEHNRLYWYRQTLGQGPEFLTYFQNEAQLEKSRLLSDRFSAERPKGSFSTLEIQRTEQGDSAMYLCASSLAWGLIETQYFGPGTRLLVL.

The rearrangement joins TRBV28 to TRBJ1-4, with D possibly TRBD1 on 5 matching bases. This CDR3 is 15 amino acids long. Trimming cost V 11 bases and J 0 bases, with 16 bases left between them. CDR1 and CDR2 (germline): MDHEN, SYDVKM. The chain's CDR3 is CAGGTTEATNEKLFF. CDR3 bases: TGTGCCGGAGGGACGACGGAAGCAACTAATGAAAAACTGTTTTTT.

Only one count was recorded for this clone. The chain uses TRBV20-1 and TRBJ2-7; a weak D match, TRBD2 (5 bases). The length of the CDR3 is 11 residues. CDR1 and CDR2 from the germline V gene are DFQATT and SNEGSKA (reference sequence). The CDR3 nucleotides read TGCAGCGCGAAGGAGGTCTACGAGCAGTACTTC. It specifies CSAKEVYEQYF.

The V and J genes are TRBV9 and TRBJ2-5; TRBD2 agrees at 8 bases. This CDR3 has 15 residues. Germline loops: CDR1 SGDLS, CDR2 YYNGEE. V lost 5 bases to trimming and J lost 2 bases; unmatched junction nucleotides: 8. The CDR3 DNA follows: TGTGCCAGCAGTCGCCCTTTAGCGGGACAAGAGACCCAGTACTTC. Residues: CASSRPLAGQETQYF.

This sequence joins TRBV7-6 and TRBJ1-1; TRBD1 is a possible D gene (6 bases). Germline V lookup: CDR1 SGHVS, CDR2 FNYEAQ. V was pared by 5 bases and J by 5 bases, with 21 bases between. This CDR3 region has 16 residues. The CDR3 DNA is TGTGCCAGCAGCGGGGGTAACAGGGAGTCGGAGACTGAAGCTTTCTTT. Translating it yields CASSGGNRESETEAFF. Supplemented by reference TRBV7-6 and TRBJ1-1, the full variable domain reads GAGVSQSPRYKVTKRGQDVALRCDPISGHVSLYWYRQALGQGPEFLTYFNYEAQQDKSGLPNDRFSAERPEGSISTLTIQRTEQRDSAMYRCASSGGNRESETEAFFGQGTRLTVV.

This clone was picked up one time. This chain joins TRBV6-5 and TRBJ2-7, with 9 bases aligning to TRBD2. Unmatched junction bases numbered 5, after V lost 2 bases and J lost 3 bases. CDR1 is MNHEY and CDR2 is SVGAGI in the germline V gene. The CDR3 is made up of 15 amino acids. CDR3 in amino acids: CASSYGAGGGYEQYF. In nucleotides, the CDR3 is TGTGCCAGCAGTTACGGAGCGGGGGGTGGCTACGAGCAGTACTTC.

The chain recombines TRBV5-3 with TRBJ1-1, with a weak D call TRBD1 (5 bases). TRBV5-3 is marked as an open reading frame, function uncertain. V was clipped by 8 bases and J by 0 bases, with 20 bases between them. CDR3 length: 16 residues. DNA of the CDR3: TGTGCCAGCACCGTGGGGGGGACCCGAATGAACACTGAAGCTTTCTTT. Amino acid sequence: CASTVGGTRMNTEAFF.

This clone was observed once. V usage is TRBV6-4 and J usage is TRBJ1-1; D remains ambiguous. CDR1 and CDR2 (germline): MRHNA, SNTAGT. The CDR3 runs 18 residues. The V gene lost 0 bases and the J gene lost 0 bases, with 17 bases spanning the gap. The CDR3 nucleotides read TGTGCCAGCAGTGACTCGATTGGCCTTCTCGTTATGAACACTGAAGCTTTCTTT. This codes for CASSDSIGLLVMNTEAFF.

The chain employs TRBV28 and TRBJ1-1; tentatively, D is TRBD1 (5 bases). V gave up 7 bases and J gave up 11 bases, with 11 bases separating them. This CDR3 is 10 amino acids long. CDR1 and CDR2 from the germline V gene are MDHEN and SYDVKM. The DNA for the CDR3 is TGTGCCAGCAATGGCAGGGCTGCTTTCTTT. Encoded protein: CASNGRAAFF.

This rearrangement joins TRBV27 to TRBJ1-1; 9 nucleotides line up with TRBD1. V lost 3 bases, J lost 3 bases, and 5 bases stayed unmatched. The germline CDR1 and CDR2 sequences are MNHEY and SMNVEV (reference sequence). The CDR3 runs to 15 residues. The DNA of the CDR3 is TGTGCCAGCAGTTTTGACAGGGGGGGGGACACTGAAGCTTTCTTT. It specifies CASSFDRGGDTEAFF.

Only a few counts were recorded for this clone. The chain carries TRBV9 and TRBJ2-2, with a weak D call TRBD1 (5 bases). This CDR3 contains 13 residues. Trimming shortened V by 4 bases and J by 2 bases, and 6 bases separated the two germline ends. Germline CDR1 is SGDLS and CDR2 is YYNGEE. CDR3 sequence: CASSQGNTGELFF. For the CDR3, the DNA is TGTGCCAGCAGCCAGGGAAACACCGGGGAGCTGTTTTTT.

Only a few counts were recorded for this clone. The chain joins TRBV5-1 to TRBJ1-1; D possibly corresponds to TRBD1 (5 bases). The V end was cut by 5 bases, the J end by 3 bases, with 11 bases between. CDR3 size: 13 residues. Germline V gene lookup returns CDR1 SGHRS and CDR2 YFSETQ. The CDR3 bases are TGCGCCAGCAGGAAAGGGGCTGACACTGAAGCTTTCTTT. This encodes CASRKGADTEAFF. The full variable domain, rest sourced from reference TRBV5-1 and TRBJ1-1, is KAGVTQTPRYLIKTRGQQVTLSCSPISGHRSVSWYQQTPGQGLQFLFEYFSETQRNKGNFPGRFSGRQFSNSRSEMNVSTLELGDSALYLCASRKGADTEAFFGQGTRLTVV.

The gene calls are TRBV9 and TRBJ2-5; 8 nucleotides agree with TRBD1. The J call may not be correct, given that the DNA end is closer to TRBJ2-7. Germline loops: CDR1 SGDLS, CDR2 YYNGEE. The CDR3 is 14 residues long. For the CDR3, the DNA is TGTGCCAGCAGCGTAAGGGACAGGCTCTACGAGCAGTACTTC. The encoded protein is CASSVRDRLYEQYF.

This clone was seen more than once but under ten times. J is TRBJ1-5 and V is TRBV5-1; TRBD1 agrees at 7 bases. The CDR3 contains 15 residues. Per germline, CDR1 SGHRS and CDR2 YFSETQ. V shed 0 bases, J shed 4 bases, and the junction held 4 bases outside the gene matches. This chain's CDR3 is CASSLGTGENQPQHF. As DNA, the CDR3 is TGCGCCAGCAGCTTGGGAACAGGGGAAAATCAGCCCCAGCATTTT.

The chain couples TRBV9 to TRBJ2-7, with D perhaps TRBD1 (6 bases). This CDR3 has 14 residues. The germline V gene encodes CDR1 SGDLS and CDR2 YYNGEE. The V end was cut by 4 bases, the J end by 2 bases, with 13 bases between. This chain's CDR3 is CASSQDGQTYEQYF. CDR3 in DNA: TGTGCCAGCAGCCAAGACGGACAGACCTACGAGCAGTACTTC.

CDR3: CASSETGGWSYNSPLHF. CDR3 coding DNA: TGCGCCAGCAGTGAGACAGGGGGATGGTCCTATAATTCACCCCTCCACTTT. This chain connects TRBV10-2 to TRBJ1-6; 8 nucleotides line up with TRBD1. Trimming took 2 bases from V and 1 from J; bases not matched to a gene: 4. CDR1 is WSHSY, CDR2 SAAADI, per germline. The CDR3 is 17 amino acids.

V and J are TRBV10-1 and TRBJ2-3; D might be TRBD1 (5 bases). CDR1 WNHNN and CDR2 SYGVQD come from the germline V gene (reference sequence). The V gene lost 4 bases and the J gene lost 1 base, with 6 bases spanning the gap. CDR3 size: 13 residues. The DNA of the CDR3 is TGCGCCAGCAGTGGGGGCGGCACAGATACGCAGTATTTT. Residues: CASSGGGTDTQYF.